The next 19 T cell receptor beta chains were all read from a single sample in a study of blood T cells in healthy people across ages. Next came a second PCR, run for about 7 to 12 cycles, which used a sample-barcoded 5' primer along with a J-beta primer mix. TCRdb fed the 5' RACE reads into MiXCR, producing one record per CDR3 protein. Counted here are hundreds of thousands of distinct CDR3 sequences, roughly 20% occurring once; the ten biggest clones make up approximately 3.6%. Sequenced input: blood. The receptors here all came from a man in his 70s in good health.

This clonotype was seen only a few times. The chain employs TRBV10-3 and TRBJ2-5; 12 bases are a match to TRBD2. CDR3 length equals 15 residues. Unmatched junction bases numbered 17, after V lost 10 bases and J lost 11 bases. Per germline, CDR1 ENHRY and CDR2 SYGVKD. The DNA for the CDR3 is TGTGCCACCTACGACAGACTAGCGGGAGAGAAATTGCAGTACTTC. Residues: CATYDRLAGEKLQYF.

This chain uses TRBV14 with TRBJ2-7; D might be TRBD1 (6 bases). V lost 3 bases, J lost 0 bases, and 15 bases lay in between. The CDR3 consists of 16 residues. Germline V gene lookup returns CDR1 SGHDN and CDR2 FVKESK. The CDR3 region is CASSHILQGPSYEQYF. As DNA, the CDR3 is TGTGCCAGCAGCCATATACTACAGGGTCCCTCCTACGAGCAGTACTTC.

The chain joins TRBV11-2 to TRBJ2-1; the D gene is possibly TRBD1 (6 bases). The CDR3 extends over 18 amino acids. Germline V CDR1 and CDR2: SGHAT, FQNNGV. Trimming cost V 5 bases and J 0 bases, with 20 bases left between them. In DNA form, the CDR3 reads TGTGCCAGCAGCCCCCGACACCCCGACAGGAGCTCCTACAATGAGCAGTTCTTC. Translating gives CASSPRHPDRSSYNEQFF.

This clonotype was picked up a small number of times. The rearrangement links TRBV6-1 to TRBJ2-1; TRBD2 matches at 13 bases. In germline, CDR1 is MNHNS, CDR2 SASEGT. The CDR3 has 17 residues. V lost 5 bases to trimming and J lost 1 base; unmatched junction nucleotides: 5. The CDR3 is CASSPQLAGGSYNEQFF. CDR3 bases: TGTGCCAGCAGTCCCCAACTAGCGGGAGGGTCCTACAATGAGCAGTTCTTC.

To note about this clonotype: Germline and junction disagree at one end, which may indicate a read error. The CDR3 region is CASSSLKGAGTVTGELFF. The CDR3 region has the DNA TGTGCCAGTAGTTCCCTCAAAGGCGCGGGAACAGTCACCGGGGAGCTGTTTTTT. V is TRBV6-6 and J is TRBJ2-2; TRBD2 might be the D (6 bases). CDR3 length: 18 amino acids. The germline V gene encodes CDR1 MNHNY and CDR2 SVGAGI (reference sequence).

This chain uses TRBV24-1 with TRBJ2-5; 10 nucleotides align to TRBD1. Judging by the DNA end, TRBJ2-1 fits better; the J call may be wrong. CDR3 size: 17 residues. The germline V gene has CDR1 KGHDR and CDR2 SFDVKD. CDR3 sequence: CATSDSVGTGEDNEQFF. CDR3 in DNA: TGTGCCACCAGTGATTCCGTGGGGACAGGGGAGGACAATGAGCAGTTCTTC.

This chain joins TRBV15 and TRBJ2-5; D perhaps matches TRBD1 (5 bases). Near its end, the DNA agrees better with TRBJ2-7, so the J call may be wrong. The germline gives CDR1 LNHNV, CDR2 YYDKDF (reference sequence). This CDR3 is built from 13 residues. CDR3 DNA: TGTGCCACCAGCAGGATAGACAGCTACGAGCAGTACTTC. It codes for CATSRIDSYEQYF.

This clonotype was seen many times. This rearrangement joins TRBV29-1 to TRBJ2-1; TRBD2 aligns across 8 bases. V shed 3 bases and J 10 bases; nucleotides not matched to a gene: 8. This CDR3 spans 13 amino acids. Germline assignment: CDR1 SQVTM and CDR2 ANQGSEA. The CDR3 bases are TGCAGCGTTGAGGTTAGCGGGATAGGGGAGCAGTTCTTC. Translation: CSVEVSGIGEQFF.

This chain connects TRBV27 to TRBJ1-6; D remains unclear. The CDR3 has 13 residues. Germline CDR1 is MNHEY and CDR2 is SMNVEV (reference sequence). Trimming cost V 5 bases and J 8 bases, with 10 bases left between them. CDR3: CASSLSLDSPLHF. Here the CDR3 DNA reads TGTGCCAGCAGTCTCAGTTTAGATTCACCCCTCCACTTT.

This clonotype was picked up a small number of times. The chain recombines TRBV6-6 with TRBJ2-7; the match to TRBD1 covers 9 bases. The CDR3 extends over 14 amino acids. V lost 6 bases and J lost 5; bases outside the gene matches: 8. Germline V gene lookup returns CDR1 MNHNY and CDR2 SVGAGI (reference sequence). The CDR3 DNA is TGTGCCAGCAGCACCGGGACAGGGCTCGACGAGCAGTACTTC. Translation: CASSTGTGLDEQYF.

V gene TRBV6-2 or TRBV6-3 combines with J gene TRBJ2-1; D is ambiguous. This CDR3 comprises 12 residues. Germline V gene data show CDR1 as MNHEY and CDR2 as SVGEGT. Trimming took off 6 bases at V and 6 bases at J, with 9 bases between the two ends. CDR3 protein: CASRDILNEQFF. The CDR3 DNA reads TGTGCCAGCAGAGACATACTCAATGAGCAGTTCTTC.

With regard to this clonotype: An end of the junction differs from the germline gene, which may be a read error. The V gene is TRBV27, the J gene TRBJ2-2; 7 bases match TRBD1. There are 16 residues in the CDR3. Germline assignment: CDR1 MNHEY and CDR2 SMNVEV (reference sequence). This CDR3 is CAGSPWTGQNTGELFF. CDR3 nucleotide sequence: TGTGCCGGCAGTCCGTGGACAGGTCAGAACACCGGGGAGCTGTTTTTT.

The J gene is TRBJ2-5, the V gene TRBV7-2, with D perhaps TRBD1 (6 bases). V shed 5 bases and J shed 3 bases, with 10 bases lying between them. Germline lookup yields CDR1 SGHTA and CDR2 FQGNSA. This CDR3 comprises 13 residues. Here the CDR3 DNA reads TGTGCCAGCAGCATAAGACAGGAAGAGACCCAGTACTTC. The encoded protein is CASSIRQEETQYF. Complete variable domain (other parts from reference TRBV7-2 and TRBJ2-5): GAGVSQSPSNKVTEKGKDVELRCDPISGHTALYWYRQSLGQGLEFLIYFQGNSAPDKSGLPSDRFSAERTGGSVSTLTIQRTQQEDSAVYLCASSIRQEETQYFGPGTRLLVL.

The chain employs TRBV27 and TRBJ2-5, with D possibly being TRBD2 (6 bases). The length of the CDR3 is 14 residues. V was trimmed by 5 bases and J by 5 bases, leaving 15 bases between them. CDR1 and CDR2 (germline): MNHEY, SMNVEV (reference sequence). The CDR3 sequence: CASSPLEGWETQYF. The CDR3 DNA reads TGTGCCAGCAGTCCCCTGGAGGGGTGGGAGACCCAGTACTTC.

The chain links TRBV20-1 to TRBJ2-2, with D perhaps being TRBD1 or TRBD2 (5 bases each). Between the trimmed V and J ends, which lost 0 bases and 1 base, there was a span of 12 bases. The CDR3 is made up of 16 amino acids. Germline CDR1 DFQATT, CDR2 SNEGSKA (reference sequence). The CDR3 protein is CSARDEGTGNTGELFF. CDR3 sequence (DNA): TGCAGTGCTAGAGATGAGGGGACGGGGAACACCGGGGAGCTGTTTTTT.

The chain combines TRBV27 with TRBJ2-7; 8 bases fit TRBD1. The germline V gene has CDR1 MNHEY and CDR2 SMNVEV (reference sequence). This CDR3 has 14 residues. With V trimmed by 2 bases and J by 12 bases, 12 bases remained unmatched. CDR3 loop: CASSLQGAASVRYF. The CDR3 bases are TGTGCCAGCAGTTTACAGGGGGCAGCTTCCGTGCGGTACTTC.

This clonotype was picked up a small number of times. J is TRBJ2-2 and V is TRBV27; D perhaps matches TRBD2 (6 bases). The CDR3 is made up of 17 amino acids. Germline CDR1 is MNHEY and CDR2 is SMNVEV (reference sequence). Trimming stripped 2 bases from V and 4 bases from J, with 17 bases between. The CDR3 loop reads CASSLKPVGGGTGELFF. In DNA form, the CDR3 reads TGTGCCAGCAGTTTAAAACCCGTGGGGGGTGGCACCGGGGAGCTGTTTTTT.

The genes are TRBV2 and TRBJ2-5; 8 nucleotides match TRBD2. The germline CDR1 and CDR2 sequences are SNHLY and FYNNEI. This CDR3 region has 14 residues. The ends lost 11 bases at V and 0 bases at J; junction bases unmatched: 8. The CDR3: CAARLREDQETQYF. Written as DNA, the CDR3 is TGTGCCGCCCGTCTGCGGGAGGACCAAGAGACCCAGTACTTC.

This chain connects TRBV20-1 to TRBJ2-5, with TRBD2 matching 14 bases. The closer fit of TRBJ2-1 to the DNA end suggests the J call may be wrong. CDR1 DFQATT and CDR2 SNEGSKA come from the germline V gene (reference sequence). The CDR3 runs to 17 residues. In DNA, the CDR3 is TGCAGTGCTAGAGAAAAAGGACTAGCGGGAGGCCGGGGTGAGCAGTTCTTC. Residues: CSAREKGLAGGRGEQFF.